Listed here are 24 T cell receptor beta chains from one sample, sequenced in a study of T cells in women clearing cervical HPV infection. The table came from immunoSEQ multiplex PCR; TCRdb's copy has only in-frame clones and leaves some out. The sample has some 37,000 clones, and its top ten clones hold about 1.8%. Sequencing was done on a sample of blood buffy coat. The receptors were gathered from a woman between 18 and 70 years old with a cervical HPV16 infection that either progressed to CIN3+ or cleared (not recorded which).

In regard to this clone: An end of the junction does not agree with germline; a read error may underlie this. The CDR3 bases that were read are TGCGCCAGCAGCCAAGACAGGGGGAGGGAGACC. Its translation is CASSQDRGRET. The whole CDR3 reads CASSQDRGRETQYF. V gene TRBV4-2 combines with J gene TRBJ2-5; 9 bases are a match to TRBD1. The read stops 3 residues short of the end of the CDR3; the missing end is completed from the germline J gene. This CDR3 has 14 residues. Germline values: CDR1 LGHNA, CDR2 YNFKEQ.

A note on this clone: The CDR3 goes on 3 residues after the read ends, and that part is filled in from the germline J gene. The chain carries TRBV7-3 and TRBJ2-3, with D tentatively TRBD2 (7 bases). CDR3 length: 16 amino acids. Trimming took off 5 bases at V and 7 bases at J, with 22 bases between the two ends. CDR1 is SGHTA and CDR2 is FQGTGA in the germline V gene. The sequenced CDR3 bases are TGTGCCAGCAGCCCCACTCAGGAGGGGGGGAATCATACG. Translation: CASSPTQEGGNHT. The full CDR3 sequence reads CASSPTQEGGNHTQYF.

A word on this clone: The CDR3 goes on 3 residues after the read ends, and that part is filled in from the germline J gene. This sequence joins TRBV7-9 and TRBJ2-1; 13 nucleotides match TRBD2. The CDR3 loop spans 15 amino acids. Germline V gene sequence: CDR1 SEHNR, CDR2 FQNEAQ (reference sequence). The ends lost 1 base at V and 8 bases at J; junction bases unmatched: 2. The sequenced CDR3 bases are TGTGCCAGCAGCTTAGGACTAGCGGGGGGCGATGAG. This translates into CASSLGLAGGDE. The CDR3 as a whole reads CASSLGLAGGDEQFF.

Of note for this clone: The read finishes 3 residues shy of the CDR3 end, and the germline J gene is used to complete it. V is TRBV20-1 and J is TRBJ2-1; unclear D gene. Trimming took 2 bases from V and 4 from J, leaving 6 bases between them. The CDR3 extends over 12 amino acids. Looked up from germline, CDR1 is DFQATT and CDR2 is SNEGSKA (reference sequence). The CDR3 sequence is CSARRVYNEQFF. The sequenced CDR3 bases are TGCAGTGCTAGACGGGTTTACAATGAG.

To note about this clone: Read data end 3 residues before the CDR3 end; the end is taken from the germline J gene. The V call is TRBV19, the J call TRBJ1-2; D may be TRBD1 (6 bases). The CDR3 loop spans 14 amino acids. CDR1 is LNHDA and CDR2 is SQIVND in the germline V gene (reference sequence). This CDR3 reads CASSIGQGSYDYTF. CDR3 DNA (partial): TGTGCCAGTAGTATAGGCCAGGGGTCATACGAC. Full variable domain (outside the CDR3, taken from reference TRBV19 and TRBJ1-2): DGGITQSPKYLFRKEGQNVTLSCEQNLNHDAMYWYRQDPGQGLRLIYYSQIVNDFQKGDIAEGYSVSREKKESFPLTVTSAQKNPTAFYLCASSIGQGSYDYTFGSGTRLTVV.

Notes on this clone: With the read ending 3 residues before the CDR3 end, the germline J gene is used to fill in that end. The rearrangement uses TRBV19 and TRBJ2-3; TRBD2 might be the D (5 bases). The length of the CDR3 is 15 residues. Germline CDR1 is LNHDA and CDR2 is SQIVND (reference sequence). CDR3 in amino acids: CASSPRSGGWQPQYF. The CDR3 bases that were read are TGTGCCAGTAGTCCCCGGAGTGGCGGGTGGCAGCCG.

CDR3 in amino acids: CASSLAPGDQPQHF. Partial CDR3 DNA: TGCGCCAGCAGCTTGGCGCCCGGGGATCAGCCC. The chain uses TRBV5-1 and TRBJ1-5; D is ambiguous. The CDR3 extends 3 residues past the end of the read, so its final part is completed from the germline J gene. This CDR3 contains 14 residues. Trimming pared 0 bases from V and 5 bases from J, leaving 9 bases between. Germline V lookup: CDR1 SGHRS, CDR2 YFSETQ.

On this clone itself: The CDR3 goes on 3 residues after the read ends, and that part is filled in from the germline J gene. The chain recombines TRBV20-1 with TRBJ1-6, with 8 bases aligning to TRBD1. CDR1 DFQATT and CDR2 SNEGSKA come from the germline V gene (reference sequence). CDR3 length equals 15 residues. V shed 2 bases and J 7 bases; nucleotides not matched to a gene: 7. CDR3 DNA, as far as it was read: TGCAGTGCTAGAACAGGACAGGGTAAAAATTCACCC. It specifies CSARTGQGKNSP. In full, the CDR3 reads CSARTGQGKNSPLHF.

To note about this clone: The read gets to within 3 residues of the CDR3 end, and the germline J gene fills in the rest. This chain links TRBV7-8 with TRBJ2-3; 8 positions match TRBD2. After removal of 1 base from V and 1 base from J, the junction contained 7 bases not matched to a gene. CDR1 is SGHVS, CDR2 FQNEAQ, per germline. CDR3 length: 17 residues. The covered CDR3 bases are TGTGCCAGCAGCTTAGGAAAAAGACTAGCGCGCACAGATACG. Translated, it gives CASSLGKRLARTDT. The full CDR3 protein reads CASSLGKRLARTDTQYF. Full variable domain (rest looked up from reference TRBV7-8 and TRBJ2-3): GAGVSQSPRYKVAKRGQDVALRCDPISGHVSLFWYQQALGQGPEFLTYFQNEAQLDKSGLPSDRFFAERPEGSVSTLKIQRTQQEDSAVYLCASSLGKRLARTDTQYFGPGTRLTVL.

About this clone: Coverage ceases 3 residues before the CDR3 finishes, and the germline J gene fills in the end. The gene calls are TRBV4-2 and TRBJ2-2, with D possibly called TRBD1 or TRBD2 (7 bases each). The CDR3 is 14 amino acids. CDR1 is LGHNA, CDR2 YNFKEQ, per germline. CDR3 residues: CASKTGEGNEKLFF. The CDR3 bases that were read are TGTGCCAGTAAAACAGGGGAGGGGAACGAAAAG.

With regard to this clone: The read stops 3 residues short of the end of the CDR3; the missing end is completed from the germline J gene. The V gene is TRBV20-1, the J gene TRBJ1-1; 7 bases agree with TRBD1. This CDR3 is 16 amino acids long. Germline CDR1 DFQATT, CDR2 SNEGSKA (reference sequence). With 2 bases clipped from V and 4 bases from J, the junction kept 13 bases outside the gene matches. The sequenced part of the CDR3 DNA is TGCAGTGCTAGATCGACAGGGAGGTTTGGGATCACTGAA. Its translation is CSARSTGRFGITE. The full CDR3 protein reads CSARSTGRFGITEAFF.

On this clone itself: The read terminates 3 residues before the CDR3 end, so the remaining end is supplied by the germline J gene. Other DNA sequences in the sample encode the same CDR3. The V and J genes are TRBV14 and TRBJ2-7, with 8 bases fitting TRBD1. This CDR3 region has 15 residues. J was trimmed by 3 bases and V by 3 bases; bases with no gene match: 7. From germline, CDR1 is SGHDN and CDR2 FVKESK. The covered CDR3 bases are TGTGCCAGCAGCCACCCAGGACAGGGAATCTACGAG. Translating it yields CASSHPGQGIYE. The CDR3 as a whole reads CASSHPGQGIYEQYF.

The chain's CDR3 is CASSVPGQGSGELFF. The CDR3 DNA, read in part, is TGCGCCAGCTCTGTCCCGGGACAGGGTTCCGGGGAG. The chain recombines TRBV5-1 with TRBJ2-2; 9 nucleotides match TRBD1. The read ends 3 residues shy of where the CDR3 ends; the end is completed using the germline J gene. The CDR3 is made up of 15 amino acids. V lost 7 bases, J lost 6 bases, and 10 bases stayed unmatched. Germline V CDR1 and CDR2: SGHRS, YFSETQ.

As to this clone: The read ends 3 residues before the CDR3 terminus; that terminus is restored from the germline J gene. J is TRBJ2-7 and V is TRBV7-9; D is possibly TRBD1 (6 bases). V was cut by 5 bases and J by 2 bases, with 13 bases left in between. Germline V gives CDR1 SEHNR, CDR2 FQNEAQ (reference sequence). The length of the CDR3 is 14 residues. This CDR3 reads CASSPRDKAYEQYF. The CDR3 bases that were read are TGTGCCAGCAGCCCCCGGGACAAAGCCTACGAG.

Comment on this clone: The CDR3 is cut off 3 residues early in the read; its end comes from the germline J gene. The chain is built from TRBV20-1 and TRBJ2-1; tentative D call: TRBD1 (5 bases). Germline CDR1 and CDR2: DFQATT and SNEGSKA (reference sequence). The ends were cut back, 0 bases at V and 5 bases at J, with 11 bases in the middle. The CDR3 has 14 residues. This chain's CDR3 is CSARDLRRDNEQFF. The sequenced CDR3 bases are TGCAGTGCTAGAGATTTGCGCAGGGACAATGAG.

Turning to this clone: The CDR3 goes on 3 residues after the read ends, and that part is filled in from the germline J gene. This chain connects TRBV7-2 to TRBJ1-1; 8 nucleotides align to TRBD1. From germline, CDR1 is SGHTA and CDR2 FQGNSA. The CDR3 totals 14 residues. V shed 4 bases, J shed 7 bases, and the junction held 8 bases outside the gene matches. Partial CDR3 DNA: TGTGCCAGCAGCTCAGACAGGGGAAGAGGTGAA. This translates into CASSSDRGRGE. The whole CDR3 reads CASSSDRGRGEAFF.

On this clone: The CDR3 goes on 3 residues after the read ends, and that part is filled in from the germline J gene. This chain connects TRBV11-2 to TRBJ2-3; D is perhaps TRBD1 (6 bases). Trimming removed 2 bases at V and 5 bases at J, with 14 bases between. Germline-derived CDR1 and CDR2 are SGHAT and FQNNGV. The CDR3 consists of 15 residues. The chain's CDR3 is CASSLLGRGGDTQYF. CDR3 DNA, as far as it was read: TGTGCCAGCAGCTTACTGGGCAGAGGGGGAGATACG.

Worth noting for this clone: Coverage ceases 3 residues before the CDR3 finishes, and the germline J gene fills in the end. This chain links TRBV7-4 with TRBJ1-2; TRBD1 agrees at 7 bases. The CDR3 has 16 residues. CDR1 is SGHVT, CDR2 SQSDAQ, per germline. The sequenced CDR3 bases are TGTGCCAGCAGCTTAGGACGAGGGGGCAACGCGTACGAC. Translated, it gives CASSLGRGGNAYD. The full CDR3 sequence reads CASSLGRGGNAYDYTF.

About this clone itself: Read sequence stops 3 residues before the CDR3 end, and the germline J gene provides the missing end. V usage is TRBV20-1 and J usage is TRBJ2-1; TRBD2 matches at 10 bases. The V segment lost 6 bases and the J segment 1 base; nucleotides outside the gene matches: 6. The CDR3 is made up of 15 amino acids. Germline V gene lookup returns CDR1 DFQATT and CDR2 SNEGSKA (reference sequence). The DNA read from the CDR3 is TGCAGTGCGTTACCTAGCGGGGGTTCCTACAATGAG. Translated, it gives CSALPSGGSYNE. The CDR3 reads in full as CSALPSGGSYNEQFF.

The CDR3 here is CAWTGGGKLFF. CDR3 bases read: TGTGCCTGGACAGGGGGCGGAAAA. This chain uses TRBV30 with TRBJ1-4; 8 nucleotides line up with TRBD1. The read terminates 3 residues before the CDR3 end, so the remaining end is supplied by the germline J gene. This CDR3 contains 11 residues. Germline V gene lookup returns CDR1 GTSNPN and CDR2 SVGIG (reference sequence). The trim removed 4 bases at V and 10 bases at J, leaving 2 bases unmatched.

Notes on this clone: Read data end 3 residues before the CDR3 end; the end is taken from the germline J gene. The rearrangement links TRBV28 to TRBJ2-3, with D possibly TRBD2 on 5 matching bases. This CDR3 comprises 14 residues. Germline CDR1 is MDHEN and CDR2 is SYDVKM. The sequenced part of the CDR3 DNA is TGTGCCAGCACCCTGAGCGGTAGCAATCAGCCG. This codes for CASTLSGSNQP. The whole CDR3 reads CASTLSGSNQPQYF.

A note on this clone: Read data end 3 residues before the CDR3 end; the end is taken from the germline J gene. The chain joins TRBV5-1 to TRBJ1-3; the D is unclear. The CDR3 sequence is 14 residues long. V was pared by 0 bases and J by 1 base, with 5 bases between. Germline V lookup: CDR1 SGHRS, CDR2 YFSETQ. The CDR3 bases that were read are TGCGCCAGCAGCTTGGAATCGTCTGGAAACACC. Its protein is CASSLESSGNT. The whole CDR3 sequence is CASSLESSGNTIYF.

About this clone itself: Read data end 3 residues before the CDR3 end; the end is taken from the germline J gene. The rearrangement joins TRBV10-3 to TRBJ2-5; D is possibly TRBD2 (6 bases). This CDR3 spans 15 amino acids. V lost 2 bases and J 5 bases, leaving 15 bases between the germline ends. Germline V gene data show CDR1 as ENHRY and CDR2 as SYGVKD. Here the CDR3 reads CAISEKERAGETQYF. CDR3 DNA, as far as it was read: TGTGCCATCAGTGAGAAGGAAAGGGCGGGGGAGACC.

Worth noting for this clone: One end of the junction fails to match germline, which may point to a read error. The read finishes 3 residues shy of the CDR3 end, and the germline J gene is used to complete it. This CDR3 is also generated by other DNA sequences in the sample. The gene calls are TRBV6-2 or TRBV6-3 and TRBJ1-3; TRBD1 matches 7 bases. Germline V gene lookup returns CDR1 MNHEY and CDR2 SVGEGT. The CDR3 sequence is 14 residues long. CDR3 bases read: TGTGCCAGCAGGGGACAGCTCTCTGGAAACACA. Encoded protein: CASRGQLSGNT. The full CDR3 protein is CASRGQLSGNTIYF.